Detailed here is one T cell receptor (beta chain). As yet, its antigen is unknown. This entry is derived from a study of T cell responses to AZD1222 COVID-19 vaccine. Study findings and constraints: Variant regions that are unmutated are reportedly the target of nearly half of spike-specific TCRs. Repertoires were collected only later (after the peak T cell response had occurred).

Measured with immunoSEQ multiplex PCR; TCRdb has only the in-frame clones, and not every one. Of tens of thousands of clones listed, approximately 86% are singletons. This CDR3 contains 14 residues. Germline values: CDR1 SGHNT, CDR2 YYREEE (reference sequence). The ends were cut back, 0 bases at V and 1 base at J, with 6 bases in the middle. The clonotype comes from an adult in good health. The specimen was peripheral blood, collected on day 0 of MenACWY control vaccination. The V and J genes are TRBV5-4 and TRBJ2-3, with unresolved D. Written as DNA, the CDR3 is TGTGCCAGCAGCTTGGAGACGGGCACAGATACGCAGTATTTT. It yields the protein CASSLETGTDTQYF.